The TCR beta chain described here comes from a study of T cells in Graves' hyperthyroidism and ophthalmopathy. RNA transcripts served as the template for amplifying TCR beta CDR3 regions. HTBI primers were the set used in a first-round RT-PCR of the TCR CDR3. TCRdb re-called the multiplex PCR reads through MiXCR, storing one row per CDR3 protein. The table has about 270,000 distinct CDR3 sequences, over 20% seen once. Comment on this clonotype: No antigen is known for it.

Germline values: CDR1 SGHNT, CDR2 YYREEE (reference sequence). V shed 2 bases, J shed 0 bases, and the junction held 6 bases outside the gene matches. The CDR3 is 17 residues long. Uncontrolled infection, other autoimmune disease, pregnancy or lactation excluded patients. Every diagnosis used clinical symptoms, serum thyroxine and TRAb, thyroid ultrasound and orbital computed tomography. Whole-study findings and limits: Ophthalmopathy cases were set apart from stable hyperthyroidism by a 13 V-J model.

The receptor's source is a man aged 25 to 40 with Graves' ophthalmopathy. Sequencing input: blood. The V call is TRBV5-4, the J call TRBJ2-3; 10 nucleotides line up with TRBD2. The CDR3 sequence is CASSFWTSGTSTDTQYF. Written as DNA, the CDR3 is TGTGCCAGCAGCTTCTGGACTAGCGGAACTAGCACAGATACGCAGTATTTT.